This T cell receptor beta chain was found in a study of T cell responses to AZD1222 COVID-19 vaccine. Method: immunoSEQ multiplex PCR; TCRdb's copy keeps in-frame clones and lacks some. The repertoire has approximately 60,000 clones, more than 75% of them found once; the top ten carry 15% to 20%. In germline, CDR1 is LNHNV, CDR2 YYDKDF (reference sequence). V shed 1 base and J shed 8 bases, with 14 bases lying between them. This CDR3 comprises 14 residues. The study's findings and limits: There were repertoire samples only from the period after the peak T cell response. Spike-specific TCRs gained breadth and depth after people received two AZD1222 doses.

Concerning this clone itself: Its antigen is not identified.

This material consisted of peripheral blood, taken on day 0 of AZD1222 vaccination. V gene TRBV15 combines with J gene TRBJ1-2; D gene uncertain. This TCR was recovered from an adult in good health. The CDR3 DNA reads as TGTGCCACCAGCAGAGGGATGGGAAATCTCGGCTACACCTTC. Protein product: CATSRGMGNLGYTF.